This entry lists 19 T cell receptor beta chains sequenced from one sample in a study of blood T cell repertoires in COVID-19. Repertoires were generated with immunoSEQ multiplex PCR, while TCRdb's copy carries only in-frame clones and drops some. This sample has a few hundred thousand clones, with 89% found just once. The source material was peripheral blood. The source of these receptors is a woman under 40 with COVID-19, enrolled during active disease.

This chain uses TRBV2 with TRBJ2-1; 8 bases map to TRBD1. The CDR3 contains 15 residues. The V gene's germline CDR1 is SNHLY and CDR2 FYNNEI. V lost 8 bases and J lost 0; bases outside the gene matches: 6. The CDR3, as DNA: TGTGCCAGCCCTCAGGGGGCCCCCTCCTACAATGAGCAGTTCTTC. This gives the protein CASPQGAPSYNEQFF.

V is TRBV11-3 and J is TRBJ2-7; 7 bases match TRBD1. V shed 1 base, J shed 7 bases, and the junction held 10 bases outside the gene matches. CDR1 and CDR2 (germline): SGHNT, YENEEA. This CDR3 comprises 15 residues. The CDR3, as DNA: TGTGCCAGCAGCTTAGGAGGGGGCGTTTCGTGGGAGCAGTACGTC. Protein product: CASSLGGGVSWEQYV.

This chain links TRBV28 with TRBJ2-3; tentative D call: TRBD2 (5 bases). The CDR3 loop spans 16 amino acids. Trimming took off 2 bases at V and 1 base at J, with 13 bases between the two ends. Germline V gene lookup returns CDR1 MDHEN and CDR2 SYDVKM. CDR3 residues: CASSLLGIGGTDTQYF. In DNA form, the CDR3 reads TGTGCCAGCAGTTTACTCGGGATCGGGGGCACAGATACGCAGTATTTT.

V gene TRBV19 combines with J gene TRBJ2-3, with a weak D call TRBD2 (5 bases). V was cut by 3 bases and J by 4 bases, with 14 bases left in between. This CDR3 contains 15 residues. The germline V gene has CDR1 LNHDA and CDR2 SQIVND (reference sequence). CDR3 sequence reads: CASSMIARAADTQYF. Written as DNA, the CDR3 is TGTGCCAGTAGTATGATAGCGCGGGCTGCAGATACGCAGTATTTT.

V and J are TRBV5-5 and TRBJ1-5; possible D gene TRBD1, 5 bases. There are 15 residues in the CDR3. The germline V and J ends were trimmed by 0 bases and 0 bases, with 7 bases remaining between them. Germline lookup yields CDR1 SGHKS and CDR2 YYEKEE (reference sequence). The CDR3 bases are TGTGCCAGCAGCTTGGAGGGGATTAGCAATCAGCCCCAGCATTTT. Protein: CASSLEGISNQPQHF.

The chain combines TRBV18 with TRBJ2-3; 8 nucleotides match TRBD1. The CDR3 has 15 residues. The trim removed 3 bases at V and 2 bases at J, leaving 4 bases unmatched. Germline assignment: CDR1 KGHSH and CDR2 LQKENI. In DNA form, the CDR3 reads TGTGCCAGCTCACCCAGACAGGGGTCCACAGATACGCAGTATTTT. It translates to CASSPRQGSTDTQYF. The full variable domain, its missing parts supplied by reference TRBV18 and TRBJ2-3, is NAGVMQNPRHLVRRRGQEARLRCSPMKGHSHVYWYRQLPEEGLKFMVYLQKENIIDESGMPKERFSAEFPKEGPSILRIQQVVRGDSAAYFCASSPRQGSTDTQYFGPGTRLTVL.

The chain links TRBV11-2 to TRBJ1-3; D is unclear. Between the trimmed V and J ends, which lost 5 bases and 0 bases, there was a span of 11 bases. The germline V gene encodes CDR1 SGHAT and CDR2 FQNNGV. The CDR3 covers 15 residues. CDR3 region: CASSQDGVSGNTIYF. CDR3 sequence (DNA): TGTGCCAGCAGCCAAGACGGAGTCTCTGGAAACACCATATATTTT.

The chain carries TRBV5-8 and TRBJ2-4, with D possibly being TRBD1 (6 bases). V was cut by 3 bases and J by 0 bases, with 13 bases left in between. The CDR3 is made up of 16 amino acids. CDR1 and CDR2 (germline): SGHTS, YDEGEE. CDR3 sequence: CASSSEKQGAKNIQYF. The CDR3 DNA reads as TGTGCCAGCAGCTCGGAAAAACAGGGAGCCAAAAACATTCAGTACTTC.

In its sample, this clone was seen once. V is TRBV28 and J is TRBJ2-7; possibly TRBD1 for D (6 bases). Germline V gene sequence: CDR1 MDHEN, CDR2 SYDVKM. The CDR3 is 14 amino acids. The V end lost 6 bases, the J end lost 5 bases, and 17 bases lay between the germline ends. CDR3 nucleotide sequence: TGTGCCAGCAGGATAGGGTTGGGGGCTGACGAGCAGTACTTC. Translating it yields CASRIGLGADEQYF.

This clone came up once. The gene calls are TRBV11-3 and TRBJ2-7; 8 bases line up with TRBD1. Germline CDR1 SGHNT, CDR2 YENEEA. V lost 0 bases to trimming and J lost 3 bases; unmatched junction nucleotides: 10. The CDR3 sequence is 17 residues long. CDR3 region: CASSLDSWAGGSYEQYV. The DNA of the CDR3 is TGTGCCAGCAGCTTAGATTCTTGGGCAGGGGGCAGCTACGAGCAGTACGTC.

V and J are TRBV5-1 and TRBJ2-5; perhaps TRBD2 as D (7 bases). From germline, CDR1 is SGHRS and CDR2 YFSETQ. Deletions cut 4 bases from V and 2 bases from J, with 18 bases between. The CDR3 has 16 residues. The CDR3 reads CASSPIVGGGQETQYF. The CDR3 bases are TGCGCCAGCAGCCCAATCGTGGGAGGGGGACAAGAGACCCAGTACTTC.

This rearrangement joins TRBV2 to TRBJ2-5, with 10 bases lining up with TRBD1. Trimming removed 6 bases from V and 5 bases from J; junction bases left unmatched: 3. CDR1 and CDR2 (germline): SNHLY, FYNNEI. This CDR3 is 13 amino acids long. This CDR3 is CASRQTGGETQYF. The CDR3 nucleotides read TGTGCCAGCAGACAGACAGGGGGCGAGACCCAGTACTTC.

The chain combines TRBV7-8 with TRBJ1-3, with D possibly TRBD1 on 6 matching bases. Trimming shortened V by 1 base and J by 2 bases, and 9 bases separated the two germline ends. The CDR3 consists of 15 residues. Germline-derived CDR1 and CDR2 are SGHVS and FQNEAQ. CDR3 sequence: CASSLGWGPGNTIYF. CDR3 coding DNA: TGTGCCAGCAGCTTAGGGTGGGGGCCTGGAAACACCATATATTTT.

V usage is TRBV6-8 and J usage is TRBJ2-2; perhaps TRBD2 as D (6 bases). The CDR3 is 13 residues long. Germline CDR1 is MNHGY and CDR2 is SAAAGT. The V end lost 7 bases, the J end lost 8 bases, and 14 bases lay between the germline ends. In DNA form, the CDR3 reads TGTGCCAGCAAGCGGGCCACCAGGGGGGAGCTGTTTTTT. This encodes CASKRATRGELFF.

The V gene is TRBV7-9, the J gene TRBJ2-5; 8 nucleotides agree with TRBD1. V lost 4 bases to trimming and J lost 5 bases; unmatched junction nucleotides: 6. Looked up from germline, CDR1 is SEHNR and CDR2 is FQNEAQ (reference sequence). The CDR3 extends over 14 amino acids. For the CDR3, the DNA is TGTGCCAGCAGCTCCCAGGGGGCCGAGGAGACCCAGTACTTC. This translates into CASSSQGAEETQYF.

J is TRBJ1-1 and V is TRBV10-3; D call uncertain. This CDR3 has 15 amino acids. Germline V gives CDR1 ENHRY, CDR2 SYGVKD. V dropped 0 bases and J dropped 2 bases, with 10 bases sitting between them. The CDR3 here is CAISESNSGNTEAFF. The CDR3 DNA reads as TGTGCCATCAGTGAGTCGAACAGCGGCAACACTGAAGCTTTCTTT.

The chain is built from TRBV7-9 and TRBJ2-2, with a weak D call TRBD1 (6 bases). The germline V gene has CDR1 SEHNR and CDR2 FQNEAQ (reference sequence). The CDR3 sequence is 19 residues long. V was clipped by 5 bases and J by 0 bases, with 22 bases between them. CDR3 amino acids: CASSPSTLTGPPNTGELFF. The CDR3, as DNA: TGTGCCAGCAGCCCCTCAACCCTGACAGGCCCGCCGAACACCGGGGAGCTGTTTTTT.

The chain carries TRBV19 and TRBJ2-2; maybe TRBD2 (7 bases). Germline V gene data show CDR1 as LNHDA and CDR2 as SQIVND (reference sequence). Trimming stripped 7 bases from V and 6 bases from J, with 27 bases between. This CDR3 has 18 residues. The CDR3 nucleotides are TGTGCCAGTACCAGAGACTCTGTTGGGGGGGCGGTCGCCGGGGAGCTGTTTTTT. It encodes CASTRDSVGGAVAGELFF.

The chain's CDR3 is CASRGTVWNTEAFF. The CDR3 coding sequence is TGTGCCAGCAGGGGGACAGTATGGAACACTGAAGCTTTCTTT. The V gene is TRBV2, the J gene TRBJ1-1; 7 nucleotides match TRBD1. V trimming: 6 bases; J trimming: 1 base; junction bases outside the gene matches: 5. The CDR3 length is 14 residues. The germline V gene has CDR1 SNHLY and CDR2 FYNNEI.